This T cell receptor beta chain was found in a study of cytomegalovirus exposure and HLA in healthy donors. The overall study: Most genotyped donors, around four fifths of roughly 400, had Caucasian-associated genetic ancestry. Study findings and constraints: Most likely, a cluster of highly shared sequence variants arose as a sequencing artifact. About 87% or about 30% of the time was how often most TCR beta V segments were productive, according to an earlier analysis.

J was trimmed by 4 bases and V by 8 bases; bases with no gene match: 2. CDR1 and CDR2 from the germline V gene are PRHDT and FYEKMQ (reference sequence). This CDR3 is built from 12 residues. PCR involved 60 Vbeta and 13 Jbeta primers. Per the authors' pipeline: An analysis performed later counted 60 million to 90 million unique TCR beta chains (roughly 11 million of them shared). Assay: immunoSEQ multiplex PCR; the TCRdb copy retains only in-frame clones and omits some. That table gives V, J and clone size, and the DNA gave D and trimming. The data hold 200,000 to 250,000 clones, with approximately 80% observed a single time. Only a few counts were recorded for this clone. Its antigen is unidentified.

The sequencing sample was made of PBMCs. The chain recombines TRBV13 with TRBJ2-1; TRBD1 matches 7 bases. This TCR was recovered from a man aged 25-45 years in good health and CMV-seronegative. CDR3 protein: CASRDRYNEQFF. The CDR3 nucleotides are TGTGCCAGCCGGGACAGATACAATGAGCAGTTCTTC.